These 17 T cell receptor beta chains were all obtained from the same sample, sequenced in a study of blood T cell repertoires in COVID-19. Here immunoSEQ multiplex PCR was the method, and the copy in TCRdb shows in-frame clones only, minus some. The sample has 180,000 or so clones, roughly nine tenths seen once; the top ten hold around 7%. The sample taken for sequencing was peripheral blood. Every receptor here comes from a middle-aged man with acute or convalescent COVID-19.

The V call is TRBV11-2, the J call TRBJ2-2; TRBD2 might be the D (6 bases). Trimming took off 1 base at V and 7 bases at J, with 13 bases between the two ends. Germline V gene lookup returns CDR1 SGHAT and CDR2 FQNNGV. This CDR3 region has 15 residues. The CDR3 here is CASSLGFGGGGELFF. The CDR3 DNA follows: TGTGCCAGCAGCTTAGGTTTCGGGGGAGGCGGGGAGCTGTTTTTT.

CDR3 loop: CASSYAGGGTYNEQFF. The CDR3 DNA is TGTGCCAGCAGTTACGCGGGGGGGGGAACATACAATGAGCAGTTCTTC. V is TRBV6-5 and J is TRBJ2-1; TRBD2 matches at 9 bases. Per germline, CDR1 MNHEY and CDR2 SVGAGI. The CDR3 is 16 residues long. V shed 2 bases, J shed 4 bases, and the junction held 6 bases outside the gene matches.

The chain is built from TRBV6-5 and TRBJ1-1, with TRBD1 matching 7 bases. There are 15 residues in the CDR3. J lost 2 bases, V lost 8 bases, and 11 bases had no gene match. The germline CDR1 and CDR2 sequences are MNHEY and SVGAGI. The CDR3 DNA reads as TGTGCCAGCGAGATTACAGGGGCTACTAACACTGAAGCTTTCTTT. Translation gives CASEITGATNTEAFF.

The J gene is TRBJ2-3, the V gene TRBV3-1 (or the pseudogene TRBV3-2), with D maybe TRBD2 (6 bases). CDR1 and CDR2 (germline): LGHDT, YNNKEL (reference sequence). Trimming removed 0 bases at V and 0 bases at J, with 10 bases between. The CDR3 consists of 16 residues. CDR3 bases: TGTGCCAGCAGCCAAGATAGCGGCTATAGCACAGATACGCAGTATTTT. It is translated as CASSQDSGYSTDTQYF.

V and J are TRBV18 and TRBJ1-4, with TRBD1 matching 10 bases. This CDR3 has 15 residues. Germline V CDR1 and CDR2: KGHSH, LQKENI. Trimming removed 3 bases from V and 6 bases from J; junction bases left unmatched: 4. In nucleotides, the CDR3 is TGTGCCAGCTCACCCAGACAGGGGGCGTATGAAAAACTGTTTTTT. Amino acids: CASSPRQGAYEKLFF.

This clone appeared once. The gene calls are TRBV11-2 and TRBJ1-1; no firm D call. Deletions cut 1 base from V and 8 bases from J, with 14 bases between. The germline gives CDR1 SGHAT, CDR2 FQNNGV. The CDR3 runs to 14 residues. CDR3 residues: CASSLGRFDGEAFF. Written as DNA, the CDR3 is TGTGCCAGCAGCTTAGGTCGGTTCGACGGGGAAGCTTTCTTT.

V usage is TRBV7-9 and J usage is TRBJ1-1; D unresolved. Germline CDR1 is SEHNR and CDR2 is FQNEAQ (reference sequence). The length of the CDR3 is 15 residues. Trimming took 2 bases from V and 4 from J, leaving 14 bases between them. The CDR3, as DNA: TGTGCCAGCAGCTTAACACAGAGCGGAGGCACTGAAGCTTTCTTT. Amino acids: CASSLTQSGGTEAFF.

The chain uses TRBV19 and TRBJ2-7; D call uncertain. Trimming left V 5 bases short and J 3 bases short, with 20 bases between. CDR3 length: 16 residues. Germline V gives CDR1 LNHDA, CDR2 SQIVND (reference sequence). The CDR3 loop is CASSYTVHGPNYEQYF. The CDR3 coding sequence is TGTGCCAGTAGTTACACCGTACATGGGCCCAACTACGAGCAGTACTTC.

This clone has only a few counts. CDR3 residues: CASSGKRALTNEKLFF. The DNA for the CDR3 is TGTGCCAGCAGCGGCAAGAGGGCGCTAACTAATGAAAAACTGTTTTTT. J is TRBJ1-4 and V is TRBV2; D unclear. This CDR3 has 16 amino acids. In germline, CDR1 is SNHLY, CDR2 FYNNEI. Trimming cost V 6 bases and J 1 base, with 15 bases left between them.

This clone came up once. This chain uses TRBV10-3 with TRBJ2-1; 8 positions agree with TRBD1. CDR3 length: 13 residues. Germline assignment: CDR1 ENHRY and CDR2 SYGVKD. The V and J ends lost 4 bases and 8 bases, in that order; junction bases with no gene match: 4. The CDR3 DNA sequence: TGTGCCATCAGTGGACAGGGGATGGATGAGCAGTTCTTC. Residues: CAISGQGMDEQFF.

The genes are TRBV5-1 and TRBJ1-6, with 9 nucleotides matching TRBD1. V lost 4 bases to trimming and J lost 7 bases; unmatched junction nucleotides: 9. The CDR3 runs 16 residues. Germline CDR1 SGHRS, CDR2 YFSETQ. Here the CDR3 DNA reads TGCGCCAGCAGCCCTCAAGGACAGGGGCCAAATTCACCCCTCCACTTT. Translation: CASSPQGQGPNSPLHF. The whole variable domain, remainder taken from reference TRBV5-1 and TRBJ1-6, is KAGVTQTPRYLIKTRGQQVTLSCSPISGHRSVSWYQQTPGQGLQFLFEYFSETQRNKGNFPGRFSGRQFSNSRSEMNVSTLELGDSALYLCASSPQGQGPNSPLHFGNGTRLTVT.

This clone was found once. This sequence joins TRBV24-1 and TRBJ2-5, with D possibly being TRBD2 (5 bases). The CDR3 is 15 amino acids. The V end lost 0 bases, the J end lost 5 bases, and 12 bases lay between the germline ends. Germline assignment: CDR1 KGHDR and CDR2 SFDVKD. Here the CDR3 reads CATSDLRPGGETQYF. The CDR3 region has the DNA TGTGCCACCAGTGATTTGAGACCAGGCGGGGAGACCCAGTACTTC.

The V gene is TRBV5-6, the J gene TRBJ2-5; 8 bases align to TRBD1. This CDR3 has 15 amino acids. Germline CDR1 is SGHDT and CDR2 is YYEEEE. With V trimmed by 3 bases and J by 0 bases, 4 bases remained unmatched. The CDR3 loop reads CASSWTGRYQETQYF. DNA of the CDR3: TGTGCCAGCAGCTGGACAGGGAGGTACCAAGAGACCCAGTACTTC. The full variable domain, in which reference TRBV5-6 and TRBJ2-5 provide the parts outside the CDR3, is DAGVTQSPTHLIKTRGQQVTLRCSPKSGHDTVSWYQQALGQGPQFIFQYYEEEERQRGNFPDRFSGHQFPNYSSELNVNALLLGDSALYLCASSWTGRYQETQYFGPGTRLLVL.

The chain has TRBV19 and TRBJ2-2; perhaps TRBD2 as D (5 bases). The CDR3 is 13 amino acids. Looked up from germline, CDR1 is LNHDA and CDR2 is SQIVND (reference sequence). V was cut by 3 bases and J by 8 bases, with 10 bases left in between. The CDR3 protein is CASSMAGGGELFF. Here the CDR3 DNA reads TGTGCCAGTAGTATGGCCGGAGGAGGGGAGCTGTTTTTT. The full variable domain, rest sourced from reference TRBV19 and TRBJ2-2, is DGGITQSPKYLFRKEGQNVTLSCEQNLNHDAMYWYRQDPGQGLRLIYYSQIVNDFQKGDIAEGYSVSREKKESFPLTVTSAQKNPTAFYLCASSMAGGGELFFGEGSRLTVL.

The table lists this clone with a few counts. This sequence joins TRBV15 and TRBJ1-6, with a tentative D call TRBD1 (5 bases). CDR3 length equals 14 residues. CDR1 LNHNV and CDR2 YYDKDF come from the germline V gene (reference sequence). The V gene lost 0 bases and the J gene lost 14 bases, with 14 bases spanning the gap. This chain's CDR3 is CATSRDRRGFALHF. The CDR3 DNA sequence: TGTGCCACCAGCAGAGATAGAAGGGGTTTCGCCCTCCACTTT. The full variable domain, rest sourced from reference TRBV15 and TRBJ1-6, is DAMVIQNPRYQVTQFGKPVTLSCSQTLNHNVMYWYQQKSSQAPKLLFHYYDKDFNNEADTPDNFQSRRPNTSFCFLDIRSPGLGDTAMYLCATSRDRRGFALHFGNGTRLTVT.

This rearrangement joins TRBV19 to TRBJ2-2; 10 positions match TRBD2. There are 15 residues in the CDR3. Per the germline V gene, CDR1 is LNHDA and CDR2 is SQIVND (reference sequence). V gave up 5 bases and J gave up 5 bases; unmatched junction bases: 5. The DNA of the CDR3 is TGTGCCAGTAGTTACAAAGCGGGGGGGACCGGGGAGCTGTTTTTT. Protein: CASSYKAGGTGELFF.

The J gene is TRBJ1-1, the V gene TRBV7-9; D remains ambiguous. The germline V gene has CDR1 SEHNR and CDR2 FQNEAQ (reference sequence). Trimming removed 2 bases from V and 4 bases from J, with 17 bases in between. The CDR3 length is 16 residues. In DNA form, the CDR3 reads TGTGCCAGCAGCTTACCCAGCGGGGTTGGGTCCACTGAAGCTTTCTTT. Encoded protein: CASSLPSGVGSTEAFF.